Presented here are 23 T cell receptor beta chains from one specimen sequenced in a study of neurological immune-mediated disorders. MiXCR, applied by TCRdb to the 5' RACE reads, yields one record per CDR3 protein. The sample consists of tens of thousands of distinct CDR3 sequences, under 6.5% of them appearing once. The source material was CD4+ T cells from blood. These receptors were obtained from a woman aged 40 to 50 in good health.

This clonotype was recorded many times. V is TRBV5-1 and J is TRBJ2-4; 12 positions agree with TRBD2. The CDR3 is made up of 18 amino acids. Germline CDR1 and CDR2: SGHRS and YFSETQ. V dropped 1 base and J dropped 0; count of bases not matched to a gene: 5. CDR3 nucleotide sequence: TGCGCCAGCAGCTTGCGTCTAGCGGGAGGGGTAGCCAAAAACATTCAGTACTTC. Translated: CASSLRLAGGVAKNIQYF.

This clonotype occurred many times. The chain joins TRBV7-8 to TRBJ2-7; no reliable D call. CDR3 length: 11 amino acids. The ends were cut back, 5 bases at V and 3 bases at J, with 5 bases in the middle. Per the germline V gene, CDR1 is SGHVS and CDR2 is FQNEAQ. In DNA, the CDR3 is TGTGCCAGCAGCCACATCTACGAGCAGTACTTC. It encodes CASSHIYEQYF. The full variable domain, with the rest looked up from reference TRBV7-8 and TRBJ2-7, is GAGVSQSPRYKVAKRGQDVALRCDPISGHVSLFWYQQALGQGPEFLTYFQNEAQLDKSGLPSDRFFAERPEGSVSTLKIQRTQQEDSAVYLCASSHIYEQYFGPGTRLTVT.

This clonotype showed up many times. This chain connects TRBV20-1 to TRBJ1-1, with TRBD1 matching over 9 bases. Germline assignment: CDR1 DFQATT and CDR2 SNEGSKA (reference sequence). The CDR3 has 13 amino acids. Losses at the gene ends were 6 bases for V and 6 bases for J; bases not matched to a gene: 8. CDR3 bases: TGCAGTGCCACTACAGGGGGCTGGGCTGAAGCTTTCTTT. Its protein product is CSATTGGWAEAFF.

This clonotype came up many times. This chain connects TRBV7-9 to TRBJ2-1; TRBD1 agrees at 8 bases. Germline V CDR1 and CDR2: SEHNR, FQNEAQ (reference sequence). This CDR3 has 17 amino acids. The junction had 13 bases not matched to a gene; V was cut back by 4 bases and J by 5 bases. CDR3 DNA sequence: TGTGCCAGCAGCTCCCCGAAGGGACAGGTTCTGGACAATGAGCAGTTCTTC. Translated: CASSSPKGQVLDNEQFF.

This clonotype was recorded many times. The chain joins TRBV7-9 to TRBJ1-2; D gene ambiguous. Per the germline V gene, CDR1 is SEHNR and CDR2 is FQNEAQ (reference sequence). Trimming pared 5 bases from V and 5 bases from J, leaving 12 bases between. The CDR3 contains 13 residues. The CDR3 is CASSPGQEYGYTF. The CDR3, as DNA: TGTGCCAGCAGCCCCGGGCAGGAGTATGGCTACACCTTC.

This clonotype has ten or more counts. The V and J genes are TRBV5-1 and TRBJ1-1; tentatively, D is TRBD1 (6 bases). The V and J ends lost 0 bases and 0 bases respectively, with 12 bases between them. This CDR3 region has 16 residues. Per the germline V gene, CDR1 is SGHRS and CDR2 is YFSETQ. CDR3 DNA: TGCGCCAGCAGCTTGGGGGCCGGGACATTGAACACTGAAGCTTTCTTT. Translated, it gives CASSLGAGTLNTEAFF.

This clonotype has a count of ten or more. This chain joins TRBV10-3 and TRBJ2-7; a possible D gene is TRBD1 (5 bases). Germline CDR1 ENHRY, CDR2 SYGVKD. The CDR3 runs 15 residues. Trimming took off 6 bases at V and 1 base at J, with 16 bases between the two ends. The CDR3 DNA follows: TGTGCCATCAGCACCCACCCTCAGGGATCCTACGAGCAGTACTTC. It translates to CAISTHPQGSYEQYF.

Many counts were recorded for this clonotype. This rearrangement joins TRBV4-3 to TRBJ2-7; the D gene is possibly TRBD1 (6 bases). Germline assignment: CDR1 LGHNA and CDR2 YSLEER. The CDR3 is made up of 15 amino acids. V was trimmed by 1 base and J by 6 bases, leaving 16 bases between them. Here the CDR3 reads CASSQVPKGVSEQYF. Here the CDR3 DNA reads TGCGCCAGCAGCCAAGTACCGAAGGGGGTCTCCGAGCAGTACTTC.

This clonotype has ten or more counts. The V call is TRBV3-1, the J call TRBJ1-5; 8 nucleotides agree with TRBD1. The V gene end was trimmed by 1 base and the J gene end by 6 bases; junction bases not matched to a gene: 5. This CDR3 has 15 amino acids. CDR1 and CDR2 from the germline V gene are LGHDT and YNNKEL (reference sequence). This CDR3 reads CASSQVSGGGQPQHF. CDR3 nucleotides: TGTGCCAGCAGCCAAGTCTCAGGGGGCGGTCAGCCCCAGCATTTT.

There are many counts of this clonotype. The chain carries TRBV27 and TRBJ1-6; D not resolved. The CDR3 spans 14 residues. The germline V and J ends were trimmed by 5 bases and 5 bases, with 10 bases remaining between them. Germline-derived CDR1 and CDR2 are MNHEY and SMNVEV (reference sequence). CDR3 DNA sequence: TGTGCCAGCAGTCCGGGCGGGCATAATTCACCCCTCCACTTT. Translation: CASSPGGHNSPLHF.

Sample share makes this clonotype medium-sized. The chain combines TRBV5-1 with TRBJ1-2; D might be TRBD1 (5 bases). CDR1 is SGHRS, CDR2 YFSETQ, per germline. This CDR3 comprises 13 residues. V was cut by 2 bases and J by 4 bases, with 9 bases left in between. This CDR3 reads CASSLRGGYGYTF. Here the CDR3 DNA reads TGCGCCAGCAGCTTAAGGGGCGGCTATGGCTACACCTTC.

This clonotype was counted many times. This sequence joins TRBV4-2 and TRBJ2-1; TRBD2 agrees at 15 bases. CDR3 length: 19 amino acids. V was clipped by 3 bases and J by 4 bases; unmatched bases: 10. Germline-derived CDR1 and CDR2 are LGHNA and YNFKEQ. CDR3 sequence reads: CASSQEGSGTSGRYNEQFF. The CDR3 region has the DNA TGTGCCAGCAGCCAGGAGGGATCTGGGACTAGCGGGAGGTACAATGAGCAGTTCTTC.

This clonotype was seen ten or more times. J is TRBJ1-1 and V is TRBV18; the D is unclear. The CDR3 has 14 residues. V gave up 5 bases and J gave up 3 bases, with 13 bases separating them. Germline V gene lookup returns CDR1 KGHSH and CDR2 LQKENI. CDR3 amino acids: CASSESVGYTEAFF. CDR3 DNA sequence: TGTGCCAGCTCAGAAAGTGTCGGTTACACTGAAGCTTTCTTT.

This clonotype has a count of ten or more. The CDR3 region has the DNA TGCGCCAGCAGCTTGGATAGAATTGGGATCGATGAGCAGTTCTTC. This codes for CASSLDRIGIDEQFF. The rearrangement links TRBV5-1 to TRBJ2-1, with D unclear. There are 15 residues in the CDR3. The V end lost 0 bases, the J end lost 8 bases, and 15 bases lay between the germline ends. The germline V gene encodes CDR1 SGHRS and CDR2 YFSETQ.

Ten or more counts support this clonotype. This rearrangement joins TRBV5-1 to TRBJ2-7; TRBD2 is a possible D gene (5 bases). Germline CDR1 reads SGHRS; CDR2 reads YFSETQ. Trimming took off 4 bases at V and 4 bases at J, with 18 bases between the two ends. This CDR3 has 15 residues. CDR3 protein: CASSAGEPLFYEQYF. Here the CDR3 DNA reads TGCGCCAGCAGCGCCGGGGAGCCCCTCTTTTACGAGCAGTACTTC.

This clonotype has at least ten counts. The chain links TRBV7-6 to TRBJ2-1; D is possibly TRBD1 (6 bases). Trimming took 0 bases from V and 1 from J, leaving 10 bases between them. The CDR3 has 16 residues. CDR1 is SGHVS and CDR2 is FNYEAQ in the germline V gene. CDR3 in DNA: TGTGCCAGCAGCTTAGCGGGGACAAGTTCCTACAATGAGCAGTTCTTC. Its translation is CASSLAGTSSYNEQFF. Full variable domain (missing parts from reference TRBV7-6 and TRBJ2-1): GAGVSQSPRYKVTKRGQDVALRCDPISGHVSLYWYRQALGQGPEFLTYFNYEAQQDKSGLPNDRFSAERPEGSISTLTIQRTEQRDSAMYRCASSLAGTSSYNEQFFGPGTRLTVL.

Ten or more counts support this clonotype. V and J are TRBV20-1 and TRBJ2-4; unclear D gene. Germline V lookup: CDR1 DFQATT, CDR2 SNEGSKA (reference sequence). The CDR3 is 13 amino acids. Trimming cost V 5 bases and J 0 bases, with 8 bases left between them. CDR3 loop: CSAEDRAKNIQYF. Written as DNA, the CDR3 is TGCAGTGCTGAGGACCGAGCCAAAAACATTCAGTACTTC.

At least ten counts were recorded for this clonotype. The chain joins TRBV20-1 to TRBJ1-1; possibly TRBD1 for D (5 bases). V dropped 4 bases and J dropped 8 bases, with 14 bases sitting between them. This CDR3 is built from 12 residues. Germline V gene lookup returns CDR1 DFQATT and CDR2 SNEGSKA (reference sequence). CDR3 nucleotide sequence: TGCAGTGCTACGCGGGGGGGGTTCGAAGCTTTCTTT. The encoded protein is CSATRGGFEAFF.

Ten or more counts support this clonotype. V and J are TRBV27 and TRBJ1-6, with 7 positions matching TRBD1. This CDR3 region has 15 residues. The V gene end was trimmed by 4 bases and the J gene end by 6 bases; junction bases not matched to a gene: 6. Per the germline V gene, CDR1 is MNHEY and CDR2 is SMNVEV (reference sequence). The CDR3 DNA reads TGTGCCAGCAGTTACCTAGGACAGGCTAATTCACCCCTCCACTTT. It is translated as CASSYLGQANSPLHF.

This clonotype was seen at least ten times. The chain uses TRBV20-1 and TRBJ2-7, with D perhaps matching TRBD2 (6 bases). The CDR3 contains 14 residues. Germline CDR1 reads DFQATT; CDR2 reads SNEGSKA (reference sequence). Trimming cost V 3 bases and J 2 bases, with 14 bases left between them. CDR3 in amino acids: CSASPGLTTYEQYF. CDR3 DNA: TGCAGTGCTAGTCCGGGACTGACGACCTACGAGCAGTACTTC.

The chain couples TRBV6-6 to TRBJ2-7; the match to TRBD2 covers 7 bases. This CDR3 contains 15 residues. Germline V gene sequence: CDR1 MNHNY, CDR2 SVGAGI (reference sequence). Losses at the gene ends were 4 bases for V and 8 bases for J; bases not matched to a gene: 14. The CDR3 reads CASSFVTSIPDKQYF. The CDR3 DNA is TGTGCCAGCAGTTTCGTGACTAGCATCCCGGACAAGCAGTACTTC.

This clonotype was counted at least ten times. This chain connects TRBV7-2 to TRBJ2-5; 14 bases line up with TRBD2. Trimming took 5 bases from V and 5 from J; bases not matched to a gene: 4. This CDR3 contains 15 residues. Per the germline V gene, CDR1 is SGHTA and CDR2 is FQGNSA. CDR3 sequence: CASSQTSGGVETQYF. The DNA of the CDR3 is TGTGCCAGCAGCCAGACTAGCGGGGGGGTGGAGACCCAGTACTTC.

This clonotype was seen many times. The V and J genes are TRBV9 and TRBJ1-1, with D maybe TRBD1 (6 bases). This CDR3 has 12 amino acids. Germline V gives CDR1 SGDLS, CDR2 YYNGEE. V was clipped by 1 base and J by 9 bases, with 10 bases between them. CDR3 sequence reads: CASSVNTGQAFF. CDR3 in DNA: TGTGCCAGCAGCGTAAATACAGGGCAAGCTTTCTTT.